The clone carrying this T cell receptor (beta chain) was picked up many times. Its antigen is undetermined. This sample is part of a study of human T cells and chemical hapten exposure. Across the whole study: The patients, most of them female, presented with alopecia areata, totalis or universalis.

Time point noted: patch test 3, about 24 weeks after DPC sensitization. Treatment in this sample: therapeutic diphenylcyclopropenone sensitization with weekly scalp DPC. Alopecia patients, 18 to 70 years old and DPC-suitable, served as donors. Trimming took 4 bases from V and 4 from J, leaving 5 bases between them. The CDR3 runs to 12 residues. TCRdb itself ran the RACE reads through MiXCR, one entry per CDR3 protein. Of roughly 150,000 distinct CDR3 sequences in the sample, roughly 26% were seen once. Broader study findings: The number of TCRs over 1 in 1000 frequency stayed unchanged after DPC. There was alopecia in the donors, so their immune response may differ from that of healthy people.

The chain joins TRBV12-3 or TRBV12-4 to TRBJ1-5; D unclear. The clonotype comes from a woman under 30 with alopecia areata. Some clones in this sample may be carry-over from other donors' samples. Source: whole blood, taken in connection with sensitization to the hapten diphenylcyclopropenone (DPC). The chain's CDR3 is CASSYVNQPQHF. The CDR3 DNA is TGTGCCAGCAGTTACGTGAATCAGCCCCAGCATTTT.